The 17 T cell receptor beta chains below all came from one sample that was sequenced in a study of blood T cell repertoires in COVID-19. The protocol was immunoSEQ multiplex PCR, while the TCRdb copy is restricted to in-frame clones and leaves out a portion. The sample records 320,000 or so clones, around nine tenths being singletons. The sequencing sample was made of PBMCs or T cells enriched from blood (not recorded which). These receptors were collected from a man between 60 and 75 years old who had recovered from COVID-19.

In its sample, this clone was seen a few times. The chain uses TRBV7-3 and TRBJ2-2, with D perhaps matching TRBD1 (6 bases). Trimming took 4 bases from V and 4 from J, leaving 16 bases between them. CDR3 length equals 16 residues. CDR1 is SGHTA, CDR2 FQGTGA, per germline. The CDR3 DNA reads TGTGCCAGCAGCTCAGGGCAGGGGACGGGCACCGGGGAGCTGTTTTTT. It yields the protein CASSSGQGTGTGELFF.

This chain connects TRBV9 to TRBJ2-2, with D uncertain. Trimming took 3 bases from V and 2 from J, leaving 14 bases between them. CDR1 is SGDLS, CDR2 YYNGEE, per germline. The length of the CDR3 is 16 residues. The CDR3 region is CASSGFSIANTGELFF. CDR3 nucleotides: TGTGCCAGCAGCGGGTTTTCGATAGCCAACACCGGGGAGCTGTTTTTT.

The chain is built from TRBV9 and TRBJ2-5, with D uncertain. The CDR3 covers 14 residues. Germline V gene sequence: CDR1 SGDLS, CDR2 YYNGEE. The germline V and J ends were trimmed by 0 bases and 2 bases, with 8 bases remaining between them. CDR3 nucleotide sequence: TGTGCCAGCAGCGTAGGTAGTTTACAAGAGACCCAGTACTTC. Residues: CASSVGSLQETQYF.

The rearrangement links TRBV28 to TRBJ1-5; 7 bases are a match to TRBD1. The CDR3 totals 13 residues. Germline assignment: CDR1 MDHEN and CDR2 SYDVKM. Trimming at V came to 7 bases and at J to 6 bases, leaving 6 bases not matched to a gene. The CDR3: CASTTGNVQPQHF. DNA of the CDR3: TGTGCCAGCACGACAGGGAATGTTCAGCCCCAGCATTTT.

The chain combines TRBV11-3 with TRBJ2-1, with 13 bases aligning to TRBD2. The CDR3 has 15 amino acids. J lost 9 bases, V lost 1 base, and 3 bases had no gene match. Germline CDR1 reads SGHNT; CDR2 reads YENEEA. This CDR3 is CASSLGLAGGVEQFF. The CDR3 bases are TGTGCCAGCAGCTTAGGACTAGCGGGAGGAGTTGAGCAGTTCTTC.

This clone was recorded a few times. The rearrangement links TRBV28 to TRBJ2-7; 7 nucleotides match TRBD1. Germline V CDR1 and CDR2: MDHEN, SYDVKM. The CDR3 consists of 15 residues. V lost 6 bases and J lost 2; bases outside the gene matches: 10. CDR3 residues: CASRHAGTVPYEQYF. CDR3 coding DNA: TGTGCCAGCAGACACGCCGGGACAGTTCCCTACGAGCAGTACTTC.

This chain links TRBV19 with TRBJ1-6; D remains unclear. Germline V gives CDR1 LNHDA, CDR2 SQIVND (reference sequence). V was shortened by 1 base and J by 7 bases, with 11 bases between the two germline ends. The CDR3 length is 15 residues. CDR3 amino acids: CASSIAEGMNSPLHF. For the CDR3, the DNA is TGTGCCAGTAGTATAGCGGAGGGTATGAATTCACCCCTCCACTTT.

The J gene is TRBJ2-5, the V gene TRBV7-9; D is unresolved. The length of the CDR3 is 14 residues. The V end lost 1 base, the J end lost 2 bases, and 8 bases lay between the germline ends. Germline assignment: CDR1 SEHNR and CDR2 FQNEAQ (reference sequence). The CDR3 bases are TGTGCCAGCAGCTTAGGTTCTCTACAAGAGACCCAGTACTTC. Residues: CASSLGSLQETQYF.

The chain uses TRBV6-5 and TRBJ2-7; D not certain. The germline V gene has CDR1 MNHEY and CDR2 SVGAGI. This CDR3 comprises 14 residues. Trimming took 2 bases from V and 2 from J, leaving 10 bases between them. In nucleotides, the CDR3 is TGTGCCAGCAGTTACGACCGAGGCGCCTACGAGCAGTACTTC. This sequence encodes CASSYDRGAYEQYF.

This chain uses TRBV19 with TRBJ1-2; 8 bases match TRBD1. The ends lost 4 bases at V and 3 bases at J; junction bases unmatched: 7. The germline V gene encodes CDR1 LNHDA and CDR2 SQIVND (reference sequence). CDR3 length: 15 residues. For the CDR3, the DNA is TGTGCCAGTAGTACCGCCCAGACAGGGGACTATGGCTACACCTTC. Translated: CASSTAQTGDYGYTF.

This chain uses TRBV19 with TRBJ2-3, with TRBD2 as a possible D gene (6 bases). This CDR3 is 13 amino acids long. Germline CDR1 and CDR2: LNHDA and SQIVND (reference sequence). Trimming cost V 4 bases and J 6 bases, with 11 bases left between them. The DNA of the CDR3 is TGTGCCAGTAGTAATCCAGGGAGGGATACGCAGTATTTT. Its translation: CASSNPGRDTQYF.

V gene TRBV27 combines with J gene TRBJ1-1; 7 bases match TRBD1. V lost 5 bases to trimming and J lost 6 bases; unmatched junction nucleotides: 15. This CDR3 has 16 residues. Germline V CDR1 and CDR2: MNHEY, SMNVEV (reference sequence). The CDR3 nucleotides are TGTGCCAGCAGTACACGACCCAGGGGGAAAGGTCCTGAAGCTTTCTTT. Protein product: CASSTRPRGKGPEAFF.

The chain links TRBV14 to TRBJ1-4; possibly TRBD1 for D (6 bases). The CDR3 covers 14 residues. Per germline, CDR1 SGHDN and CDR2 FVKESK. Trimming stripped 6 bases from V and 0 bases from J, with 8 bases between. The CDR3 region has the DNA TGTGCCAGCAGGCGACAGGCAACTAATGAAAAACTGTTTTTT. Amino acid sequence: CASRRQATNEKLFF.

The chain combines TRBV11-1 with TRBJ2-7; D remains ambiguous. Trimming removed 5 bases at V and 6 bases at J, with 17 bases between. The germline V gene has CDR1 SGHAT and CDR2 FQDESV (reference sequence). This CDR3 is 14 amino acids long. Here the CDR3 DNA reads TGTGCCAGCAGCCAAGGCGAGCGTCGCGGCGAGCAGTACTTC. Translation gives CASSQGERRGEQYF.

Here the CDR3 reads CASSPLQGGYEQYF. In DNA, the CDR3 is TGTGCCAGCTCACCTCTACAGGGGGGCTACGAGCAGTACTTC. The V and J genes are TRBV18 and TRBJ2-7, with 8 bases that match TRBD1. CDR1 is KGHSH, CDR2 LQKENI, per germline. V lost 3 bases, J lost 3 bases, and 4 bases stayed unmatched. The CDR3 runs to 14 residues.

Comments on this clone: This sample also contains other DNA sequences that code for the same CDR3. The J gene is TRBJ2-3, the V gene TRBV14; possible D gene TRBD2, 5 bases. This CDR3 has 13 amino acids. Trimming left V 1 base short and J 3 bases short, with 5 bases between. Per germline, CDR1 SGHDN and CDR2 FVKESK. CDR3 region: CASSQAGTDTQYF. CDR3 nucleotides: TGTGCCAGCAGCCAAGCGGGAACAGATACGCAGTATTTT.

This rearrangement joins TRBV11-3 to TRBJ2-3; D is perhaps TRBD2 (6 bases). Per the germline V gene, CDR1 is SGHNT and CDR2 is YENEEA. The CDR3 sequence is 15 residues long. Trimming stripped 2 bases from V and 4 bases from J, with 13 bases between. The DNA for the CDR3 is TGTGCCAGCAGCTTACGGAAGGGCGGGGCAGATACGCAGTATTTT. This encodes CASSLRKGGADTQYF.